Listed below are T cell receptor beta chains from one sample, sequenced in a study of cytomegalovirus exposure and HLA in healthy donors. TCRdb's table, derived via immunoSEQ multiplex PCR, lists solely in-frame clones and lacks some. The data hold around 150,000 clones, with 70% to 75% observed a single time. The source material was PBMCs. All receptors come from a human donor in good health. CDR3s include the opening cysteine and the closing phenylalanine or tryptophan. A D gene is named only where the DNA matches it firmly. For some rows the clone size is stated as once, few or many, or as a class when expanded; others skip it.

D,size,V,J,CDR3,DNA
TRBD1,NA,TRBV19,TRBJ1-2,CASKTGMNGYTF,TGTGCCAGTAAGACAGGGATGAATGGCTACACCTTC
NA,NA,TRBV2,TRBJ2-5,CASSRGRGETQYF,TGTGCCAGCAGTCGGGGGAGGGGGGAGACCCAGTACTTC
TRBD2,NA,TRBV7-2,TRBJ2-1,CASSPDWTSGISEQFF,TGTGCCAGCAGCCCCGACTGGACTAGCGGGATAAGTGAGCAGTTCTTC
TRBD2,NA,TRBV7-7,TRBJ2-3,CASSLPASGSTDTQYF,TGTGCTAGCAGCTTACCGGCTAGCGGTAGCACAGATACGCAGTATTTT
NA,once,TRBV6-5,TRBJ2-7,CASSYFGGSYEQYF,TGTGCCAGCAGTTACTTTGGGGGCAGCTACGAGCAGTACTTC
TRBD1,NA,TRBV19,TRBJ2-2,CASSMDRGRGELFF,TGTGCCAGTAGTATGGACAGGGGAAGGGGGGAGCTGTTTTTT
NA,few,TRBV7-3,TRBJ2-7,CASSLRGGTYEQYF,TGTGCCAGCAGCTTAAGGGGCGGCACCTACGAGCAGTACTTC
TRBD2,NA,TRBV5-1,TRBJ2-1,CASSPGLAGGEQFF,TGCGCCAGCAGCCCGGGACTAGCGGGAGGCGAGCAGTTCTTC
TRBD1,NA,TRBV6-1,TRBJ1-1,CATMTGDEAFF,TGTGCCACTATGACAGGGGACGAAGCTTTCTTT
NA,few,TRBV4-1,TRBJ1-2,CASRSGRDSNYGYTF,TGCGCCAGCCGCTCAGGCAGGGACTCTAACTATGGCTACACCTTC
TRBD1,few,TRBV11-2,TRBJ2-7,CASSARTGTGGFEQYF,TGTGCCAGCAGCGCGCGAACCGGGACAGGGGGTTTCGAGCAGTACTTC
TRBD1,NA,TRBV29-1,TRBJ1-1,CSVQTGGSTEAFF,TGCAGCGTCCAAACAGGGGGAAGCACTGAAGCTTTCTTT
NA,NA,TRBV11-2,TRBJ2-7,CASSDQGYEQYF,TGTGCCAGCAGCGACCAGGGCTACGAGCAGTACTTC
NA,NA,TRBV4-2,TRBJ2-1,CASSLSGGLVRNEQFF,TGTGCCAGCAGCCTCTCAGGCGGGCTAGTAAGGAATGAGCAGTTCTTC
TRBD2,NA,TRBV27,TRBJ2-3,CASSFRASGSPSTDTQYF,TGTGCCAGCAGTTTTCGGGCTAGCGGGAGCCCTAGCACAGATACGCAGTATTTT
NA,NA,TRBV11-3,TRBJ2-6,CASGGGTGANVLTF,TGTGCCAGCGGAGGCGGGACTGGGGCCAACGTCCTGACTTTC
TRBD1,NA,TRBV5-1,TRBJ2-2,CASSDRGTNTGELFF,TGCGCCAGCAGCGACAGGGGGACGAACACCGGGGAGCTGTTTTTT
TRBD2,NA,TRBV27,TRBJ2-7,CASSASGRGGDEQYF,TGTGCCAGCAGTGCCAGCGGGAGGGGCGGAGACGAGCAGTACTTC
NA,NA,TRBV27,TRBJ2-3,CASSSKRGKGTDTQYF,TGTGCCAGCAGTTCCAAACGGGGTAAGGGCACAGATACGCAGTATTTT
TRBD1,few,TRBV6-5,TRBJ1-2,CASSYSFSRGHGYTF,TGTGCCAGCAGTTACTCGTTCTCCAGGGGGCATGGCTACACCTTC
NA,NA,TRBV7-8,TRBJ1-3,CASSLGRQAGNTIYF,TGTGCCAGCAGCTTAGGTCGACAGGCTGGAAACACCATATATTTT
NA,NA,TRBV7-8,TRBJ1-4,CASSLFRVPSFNEKLFF,TGTGCCAGCAGCTTATTCAGGGTTCCTTCCTTTAATGAAAAACTGTTTTTT
TRBD1,NA,TRBV27,TRBJ2-5,CASRGQGAVETQYF,TGTGCCAGCAGAGGACAGGGGGCGGTTGAGACCCAGTACTTC